This is a list of T cell receptor beta chains from one sample in a study of circulating and synovial CD4+ cells in juvenile arthritis. The table came from immunoSEQ multiplex PCR; TCRdb's copy has only in-frame clones and leaves some out. The table shows about 33,000 clones, with nearly 95% occurring only once. Sequencing was carried out using CD4+ T cells from blood. All receptors derive from a human donor with juvenile idiopathic arthritis. The CDR3 runs from the conserved cysteine through the conserved F or W. The D gene is left open where the match is weak. The listing skips clone size in some rows; elsewhere it reads once, few, many or a size class.

DNA | CDR3 | length | J | D | size | V
TGTGCCAGCAGCGAGGGTATGGGGGGGTATGAGCAGTTCTTC | CASSEGMGGYEQFF | 14 | TRBJ2-1 | TRBD2 | few | TRBV2
TGTGCCAGCAGCCCCTCAGGGGGTGACAATCAGCCCCAGCATTTT | CASSPSGGDNQPQHF | 15 | TRBJ1-5 | TRBD1 | - | TRBV7-9
TGTGCCAGCAGCTTAGCGGCAGGGGTACGGTACGAGCAGTACTTC | CASSLAAGVRYEQYF | 15 | TRBJ2-7 | - | - | TRBV7-2
TGTGCCAGCAGCGTAGCCAGTCCCCCTCATAGCAATCAGCCCCAGCATTTT | CASSVASPPHSNQPQHF | 17 | TRBJ1-5 | - | - | TRBV9
TGTGCCATCAGTGAAGAAGGTAAACTATATGGCTACACCTTC | CAISEEGKLYGYTF | 14 | TRBJ1-2 | - | - | TRBV10-3
TGTGCCAGTACCCCGACAGGGCAAGAGACCCAGTACTTC | CASTPTGQETQYF | 13 | TRBJ2-5 | TRBD1 | - | TRBV19
TGCGCCAGCAGTGAGTCGACAGGGATCGAGGGAGCTTTCTTT | CASSESTGIEGAFF | 14 | TRBJ1-1 | TRBD1 | - | TRBV10-1
TGTGCCAGCAGCTTTGGGAGCGGGGCTATAGATACGCAGTATTTT | CASSFGSGAIDTQYF | 15 | TRBJ2-3 | TRBD2 | - | TRBV5-5
TGCGCCAGCAGTGAGTCAAGTCTAGCGGACCACACAGATACGCAGTATTTT | CASSESSLADHTDTQYF | 17 | TRBJ2-3 | TRBD2 | - | TRBV10-2
TGTGCCAGCAGTTTATCCGGACTAGCGGGAACGAATGAGCAGTTCTTC | CASSLSGLAGTNEQFF | 16 | TRBJ2-1 | TRBD2 | - | TRBV28
TGTGCCAGCAGCGCCGGCGGGGGAGAGGGCTACGAGCAGTACTTC | CASSAGGGEGYEQYF | 15 | TRBJ2-7 | TRBD2 | - | TRBV28
TGTGCCAGCAGTCGGGACAGGAACTATGGCTACACCTTC | CASSRDRNYGYTF | 13 | TRBJ1-2 | TRBD1 | - | TRBV7-9
TGTGCCAGCAGCTTAACGGACGAGCAGTACTTC | CASSLTDEQYF | 11 | TRBJ2-7 | - | - | TRBV7-9
TGTGCCAGCAGTGAAGTCAGGCGGGGCGAGCAGTACTTC | CASSEVRRGEQYF | 13 | TRBJ2-7 | - | once | TRBV6-5
TGTGCCAGCAGCCACCCGGGGGGCAATGAGCAGTTCTTC | CASSHPGGNEQFF | 13 | TRBJ2-1 | TRBD2 | - | TRBV5-4
TGTGCCAGCAGCTTAGCCGGGAGTGAGCAGTTCTTC | CASSLAGSEQFF | 12 | TRBJ2-1 | - | - | TRBV7-6
TGTGCCAGCAGGGGCCCCGAAGGGACAGGGATTGAGACCCAGTACTTC | CASRGPEGTGIETQYF | 16 | TRBJ2-5 | TRBD1 | - | TRBV28
TGTGCCAGCAGCTCGAGGGAAAAACTGTTTTTT | CASSSREKLFF | 11 | TRBJ1-4 | - | few | TRBV5-8
TGTGCCAGTAGGGACAGGGGTCAGGGCAATCAGCCCCAGCATTTT | CASRDRGQGNQPQHF | 15 | TRBJ1-5 | TRBD1 | - | TRBV19
TGTGCCAGCGCCCGCCGGGGGGGCTCCTCCTACGAGCAGTACTTC | CASARRGGSSYEQYF | 15 | TRBJ2-7 | TRBD2 | once | TRBV28
TGTGCCAGCAGCTTGGCCACAGGGGGCGACCCCTACGAGCAGTACTTC | CASSLATGGDPYEQYF | 16 | TRBJ2-7 | TRBD1 | - | TRBV27
TGTGCCAGCAGCTTAGATAGGCCAGGGCTTAGCTCTGGAAACACCATATATTTT | CASSLDRPGLSSGNTIYF | 18 | TRBJ1-3 | - | - | TRBV7-2
TGTGCCAGCAGGGACAGGGCCCTCTATGGCTACACCTTC | CASRDRALYGYTF | 13 | TRBJ1-2 | TRBD1 | once | TRBV19
TGCGCCAGCAGCCCAGCGGGGGGCCAAGAGACCCAGTACTTC | CASSPAGGQETQYF | 14 | TRBJ2-5 | TRBD2 | - | TRBV4-3
TGTGCCAGCAGTTTCGACAGGAAAGCCTACGAGCAGTACTTC | CASSFDRKAYEQYF | 14 | TRBJ2-7 | - | - | TRBV27
TGTGCCAGCAGTCCGGGACTAGCGAGGGATGAGCAGTTCTTC | CASSPGLARDEQFF | 14 | TRBJ2-1 | TRBD2 | - | TRBV28
TGCGCCAGCAGCTTGGAAGGGGGCGCGTGGGAGACCCAGTACTTC | CASSLEGGAWETQYF | 15 | TRBJ2-5 | TRBD1 | - | TRBV5-1
TGTGCCAGCAGCCAGGGACAGGGGAGTAGGAACACCATATATTTT | CASSQGQGSRNTIYF | 15 | TRBJ1-3 | TRBD1 | - | TRBV6-5
TGTGCCAGCAGCCAAGATAAGGGACTAGCGGGAGACGCAGAGACCCAGTACTTC | CASSQDKGLAGDAETQYF | 18 | TRBJ2-5 | TRBD2 | - | TRBV4-2
TGCGCCAGCAGTCCAACAGTATCCAGCACTGAAGCTTTCTTT | CASSPTVSSTEAFF | 14 | TRBJ1-1 | - | - | TRBV10-1
TGCGCCAGCAGCCAATCTACCCTAGACGGAGGATTCTACGAGCAGTACTTC | CASSQSTLDGGFYEQYF | 17 | TRBJ2-7 | - | once | TRBV4-1
TGTGCCAGCAGCCTTCTGGGACAGCTACAAGAGACCCAGTACTTC | CASSLLGQLQETQYF | 15 | TRBJ2-5 | TRBD1 | - | TRBV9
TGTGCCAGCAGTGAACTTAATGGTGGACAGGGGGCCCAGTACTTC | CASSELNGGQGAQYF | 15 | TRBJ2-5 | TRBD1 | - | TRBV6-1
TGTGCCAGCAGCCGGAGGGCGCTAGCGGGAGTTGGCACCGGGGAGCTGTTTTTT | CASSRRALAGVGTGELFF | 18 | TRBJ2-2 | TRBD2 | once | TRBV5-5
TGTGCCAGCAGTTTACGAACGAGGGACGAGCAGTACTTC | CASSLRTRDEQYF | 13 | TRBJ2-7 | - | - | TRBV28
TGTGCCAGCAGCCTACCGAGGGGGGAAAAACTGTTTTTT | CASSLPRGEKLFF | 13 | TRBJ1-4 | - | - | TRBV7-8
TGCGCCAGCAGCCCGGGACTAGCGGATTCCTACGAGCAGTACTTC | CASSPGLADSYEQYF | 15 | TRBJ2-7 | TRBD2 | - | TRBV4-1
TGTGCCAGCAGCCCCTCAGGGGCTGGTGGCTACACCTTC | CASSPSGAGGYTF | 13 | TRBJ1-2 | - | - | TRBV14
TGTGCCAGCAGTTTAAGCGGGAACGGGTACGAGCAGTACTTC | CASSLSGNGYEQYF | 14 | TRBJ2-7 | TRBD2 | - | TRBV11-2
TGTGCTAGTGGTCCCGGGACAGGGACAGCTTTCTTT | CASGPGTGTAFF | 12 | TRBJ1-1 | TRBD1 | - | TRBV12-5
TGTGCCAGCAGTTACTCCCCCCGGACAGGAGGAAACACCATATATTTT | CASSYSPRTGGNTIYF | 16 | TRBJ1-3 | TRBD1 | - | TRBV6-5
TGTGCCAGCAAACAAATGAGGGTTCACGAGCAGTACTTC | CASKQMRVHEQYF | 13 | TRBJ2-7 | - | once | TRBV28
TGTGCCAGCAGGATCATAGGAGGTTCTAAAAGCAATCAGCCCCAGCATTTT | CASRIIGGSKSNQPQHF | 17 | TRBJ1-5 | - | - | TRBV28
TGTGCCAGCAGTATCAGGGATGGCTACACCTTC | CASSIRDGYTF | 11 | TRBJ1-2 | - | - | TRBV25-1
TGCGCCAGCAGTCCAGGGCCCAGGGGGCGCGGAAATGGCTACACCTTC | CASSPGPRGRGNGYTF | 16 | TRBJ1-2 | TRBD1 | - | TRBV4-1
TGTGCCAGCCGTCCATCCGGGACAGGGAGGAACACTGAAGCTTTCTTT | CASRPSGTGRNTEAFF | 16 | TRBJ1-1 | TRBD1 | - | TRBV6-6
TGTGCCAGCAGCTTGGCCACGACTAGCGGATTCACAGATACGCAGTATTTT | CASSLATTSGFTDTQYF | 17 | TRBJ2-3 | TRBD2 | - | TRBV7-6
TGTGCCAGCAGTTTAGGCGGGGGCGGCACTGAAGCTTTCTTT | CASSLGGGGTEAFF | 14 | TRBJ1-1 | - | - | TRBV28
TGTGCCAGCAGCCTCCCCGACACGTACGAGCAGTACTTC | CASSLPDTYEQYF | 13 | TRBJ2-7 | - | - | TRBV5-6
TGTGCCAGCCGGGCAGGGGGCAGCTATGGCTACACCTTC | CASRAGGSYGYTF | 13 | TRBJ1-2 | TRBD1 | - | TRBV28
TGCGCCAGCAGCCCGAAAGGACTAGCGGGAGGCTACGAGCAGTACTTC | CASSPKGLAGGYEQYF | 16 | TRBJ2-7 | TRBD2 | once | TRBV4-3
TGTGCCAGCAGTTCCACGGGAGGGGGGCACAATGAGCAGTTCTTC | CASSSTGGGHNEQFF | 15 | TRBJ2-1 | TRBD2 | - | TRBV28
TGTGCCAGCAGCTCAGGGACAGGGACGAGAACCCTCCACTTT | CASSSGTGTRTLHF | 14 | TRBJ1-6 | TRBD1 | - | TRBV6-5
TGTGCCAGCAGCCGTCCGGGGGATAATTCACCCCTCCACTTT | CASSRPGDNSPLHF | 14 | TRBJ1-6 | - | - | TRBV4-2